The source of this T cell receptor (beta chain) is a study of blood T cell repertoires in COVID-19. Per germline, CDR1 SGHRS and CDR2 YFSETQ. The CDR3 length is 13 residues. V was clipped by 7 bases and J by 5 bases, with 13 bases between them. Only one count was recorded for this clone. The data were produced by immunoSEQ multiplex PCR, yet TCRdb's version contains in-frame clones alone and is incomplete. Of approximately 190,000 clones listed, around 83% are singletons. The clonotype was recovered from a woman in her 30s who had been exposed to COVID-19. Sequences were obtained from PBMCs or T cells enriched from blood (not recorded which). This sequence joins TRBV5-1 and TRBJ2-1; TRBD2 might be the D (5 bases). The chain's CDR3 is CASHGGPNNEQFF. CDR3 DNA sequence: TGCGCCAGCCACGGCGGGCCAAACAATGAGCAGTTCTTC.